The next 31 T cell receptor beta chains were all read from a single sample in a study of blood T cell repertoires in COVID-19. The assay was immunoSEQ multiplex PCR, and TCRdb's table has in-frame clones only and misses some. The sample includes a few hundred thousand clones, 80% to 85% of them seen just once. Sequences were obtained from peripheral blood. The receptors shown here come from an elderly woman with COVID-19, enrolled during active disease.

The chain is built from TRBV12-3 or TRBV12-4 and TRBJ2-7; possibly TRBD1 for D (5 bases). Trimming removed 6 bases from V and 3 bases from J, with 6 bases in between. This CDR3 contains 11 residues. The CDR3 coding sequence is TGTGCCAGCAGCCAGGGCTACGAGCAGTACTTC. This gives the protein CASSQGYEQYF.

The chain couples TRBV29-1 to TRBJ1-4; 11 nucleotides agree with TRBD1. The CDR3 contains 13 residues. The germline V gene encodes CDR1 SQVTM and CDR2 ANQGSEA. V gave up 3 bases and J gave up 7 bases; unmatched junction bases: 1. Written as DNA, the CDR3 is TGCAGCGTTGACGGGACAGGGGGTGAAAAACTGTTTTTT. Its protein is CSVDGTGGEKLFF.

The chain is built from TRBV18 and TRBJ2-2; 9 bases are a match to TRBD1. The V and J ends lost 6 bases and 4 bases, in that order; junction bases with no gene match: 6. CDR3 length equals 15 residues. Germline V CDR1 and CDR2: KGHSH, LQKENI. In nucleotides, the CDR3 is TGTGCCAGCTCGCGAGGGACAGGGAGCACCGGGGAGCTGTTTTTT. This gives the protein CASSRGTGSTGELFF. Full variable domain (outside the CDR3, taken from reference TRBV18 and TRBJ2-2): NAGVMQNPRHLVRRRGQEARLRCSPMKGHSHVYWYRQLPEEGLKFMVYLQKENIIDESGMPKERFSAEFPKEGPSILRIQQVVRGDSAAYFCASSRGTGSTGELFFGEGSRLTVL.

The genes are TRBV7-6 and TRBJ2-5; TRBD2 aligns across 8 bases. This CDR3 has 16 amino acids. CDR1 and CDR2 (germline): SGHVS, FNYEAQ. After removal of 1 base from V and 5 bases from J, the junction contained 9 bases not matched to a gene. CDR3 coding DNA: TGTGCCAGCAGCTTAGGCCGGACTAGCTCAGGGGAGACCCAGTACTTC. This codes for CASSLGRTSSGETQYF.

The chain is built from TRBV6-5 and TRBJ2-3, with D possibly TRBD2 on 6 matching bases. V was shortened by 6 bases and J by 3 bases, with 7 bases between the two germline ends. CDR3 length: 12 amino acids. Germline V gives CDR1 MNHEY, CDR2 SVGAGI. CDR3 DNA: TGTGCCAGCAGGGGGACTACAGATACGCAGTATTTT. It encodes CASRGTTDTQYF.

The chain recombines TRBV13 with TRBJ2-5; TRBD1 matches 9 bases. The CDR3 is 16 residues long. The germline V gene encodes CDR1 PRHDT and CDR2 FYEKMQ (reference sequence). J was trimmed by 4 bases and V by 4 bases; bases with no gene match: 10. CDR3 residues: CASSYPGTGLRETQYF. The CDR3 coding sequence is TGTGCCAGCAGCTACCCGGGGACAGGGTTAAGAGAGACCCAGTACTTC.

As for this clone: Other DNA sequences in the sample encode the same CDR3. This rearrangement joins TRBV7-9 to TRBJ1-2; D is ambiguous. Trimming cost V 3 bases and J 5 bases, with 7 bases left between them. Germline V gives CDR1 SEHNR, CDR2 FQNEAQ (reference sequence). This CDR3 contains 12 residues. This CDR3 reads CASSLSGYGYTF. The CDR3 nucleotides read TGTGCCAGCAGCTTGTCAGGTTATGGCTACACCTTC.

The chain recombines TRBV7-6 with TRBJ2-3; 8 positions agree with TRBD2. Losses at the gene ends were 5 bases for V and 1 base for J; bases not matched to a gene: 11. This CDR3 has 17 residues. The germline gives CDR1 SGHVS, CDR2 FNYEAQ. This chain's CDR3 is CASSAVALAGGTDTQYF. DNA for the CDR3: TGTGCCAGCAGCGCTGTCGCGCTAGCGGGCGGCACAGATACGCAGTATTTT.

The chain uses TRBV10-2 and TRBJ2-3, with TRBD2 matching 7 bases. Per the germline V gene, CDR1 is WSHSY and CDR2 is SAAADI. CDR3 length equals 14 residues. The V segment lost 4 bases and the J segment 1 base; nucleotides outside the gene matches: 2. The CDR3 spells CASSALARTDTQYF. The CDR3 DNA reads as TGCGCCAGCAGTGCACTAGCGCGCACAGATACGCAGTATTTT.

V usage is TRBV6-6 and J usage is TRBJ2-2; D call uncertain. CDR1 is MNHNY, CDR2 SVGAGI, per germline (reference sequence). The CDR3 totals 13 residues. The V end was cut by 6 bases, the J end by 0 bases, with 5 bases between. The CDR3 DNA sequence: TGTGCCAGCAGCCCCACGAACACCGGGGAGCTGTTTTTT. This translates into CASSPTNTGELFF.

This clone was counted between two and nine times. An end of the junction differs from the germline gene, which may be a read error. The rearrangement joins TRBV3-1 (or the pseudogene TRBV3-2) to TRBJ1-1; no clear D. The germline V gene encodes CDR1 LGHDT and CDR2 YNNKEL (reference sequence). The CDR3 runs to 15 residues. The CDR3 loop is CASSQGGGPNTEAFF. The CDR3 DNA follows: TGTGCCAGCAGCCAAGGGGGAGGCCCGAACACTGAAGCCTTCTTT.

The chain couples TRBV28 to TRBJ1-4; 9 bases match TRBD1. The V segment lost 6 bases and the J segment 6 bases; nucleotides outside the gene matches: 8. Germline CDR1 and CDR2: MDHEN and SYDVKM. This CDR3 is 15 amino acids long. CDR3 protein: CASRNGQGQDEKLFF. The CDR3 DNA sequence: TGTGCCAGCAGAAATGGACAGGGGCAGGATGAAAAACTGTTTTTT.

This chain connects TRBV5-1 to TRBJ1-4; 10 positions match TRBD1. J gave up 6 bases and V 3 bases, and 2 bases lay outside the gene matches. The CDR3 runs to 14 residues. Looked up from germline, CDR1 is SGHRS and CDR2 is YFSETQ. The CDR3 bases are TGCGCCAGCAGCTATGGACAGGGGGATGAAAAACTGTTTTTT. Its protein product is CASSYGQGDEKLFF.

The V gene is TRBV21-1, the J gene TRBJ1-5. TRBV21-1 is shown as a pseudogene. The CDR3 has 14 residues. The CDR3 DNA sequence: TGTGCCAGCAGCAAAGTGGGGGGGCCGCAGCCCCAGCATTTT. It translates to CASSKVGGPQPQHF.

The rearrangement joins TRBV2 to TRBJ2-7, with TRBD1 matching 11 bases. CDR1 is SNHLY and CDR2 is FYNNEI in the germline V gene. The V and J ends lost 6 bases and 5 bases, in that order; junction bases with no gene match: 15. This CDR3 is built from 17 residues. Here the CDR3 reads CASRPMLGTGGGNEQYF. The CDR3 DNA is TGTGCCAGCAGACCCATGCTCGGGACAGGGGGAGGCAACGAGCAGTACTTC.

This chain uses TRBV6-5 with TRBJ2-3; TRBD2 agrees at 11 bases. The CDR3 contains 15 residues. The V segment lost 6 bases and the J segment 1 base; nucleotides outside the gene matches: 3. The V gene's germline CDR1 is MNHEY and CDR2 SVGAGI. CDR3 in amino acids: CASSLLAGGTDTQYF. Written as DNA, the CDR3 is TGTGCCAGCAGCTTACTAGCGGGGGGCACAGATACGCAGTATTTT.

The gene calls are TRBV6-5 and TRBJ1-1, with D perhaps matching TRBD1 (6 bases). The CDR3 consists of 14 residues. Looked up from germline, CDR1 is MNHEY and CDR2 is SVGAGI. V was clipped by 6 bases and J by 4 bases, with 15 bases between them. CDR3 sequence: CASSLVGAGTEAFF. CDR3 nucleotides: TGTGCCAGCAGCCTCGTGGGGGCAGGCACTGAAGCTTTCTTT.

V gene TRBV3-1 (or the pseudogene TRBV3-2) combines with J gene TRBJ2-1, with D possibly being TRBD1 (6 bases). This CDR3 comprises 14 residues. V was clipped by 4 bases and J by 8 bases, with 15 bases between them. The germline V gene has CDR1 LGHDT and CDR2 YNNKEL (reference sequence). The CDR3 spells CASSLGGNRDEQFF. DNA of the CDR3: TGTGCCAGCAGCCTAGGGGGTAACAGGGATGAGCAGTTCTTC.

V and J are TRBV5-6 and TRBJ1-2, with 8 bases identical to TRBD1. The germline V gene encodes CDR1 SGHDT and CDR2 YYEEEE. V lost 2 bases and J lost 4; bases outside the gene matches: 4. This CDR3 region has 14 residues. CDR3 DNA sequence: TGTGCCAGCAGCTTACAGGGGGAGAGCTATGGCTACACCTTC. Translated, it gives CASSLQGESYGYTF.

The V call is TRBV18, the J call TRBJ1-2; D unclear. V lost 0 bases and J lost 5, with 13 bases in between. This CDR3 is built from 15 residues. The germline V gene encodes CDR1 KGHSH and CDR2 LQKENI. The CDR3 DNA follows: TGTGCCAGCTCACCACCCACCCGGGATTATTATGGCTACACCTTC. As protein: CASSPPTRDYYGYTF.

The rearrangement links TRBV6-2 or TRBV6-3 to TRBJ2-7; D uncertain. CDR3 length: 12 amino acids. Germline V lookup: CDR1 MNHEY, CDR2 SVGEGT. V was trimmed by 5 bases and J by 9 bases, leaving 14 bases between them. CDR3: CASSPRVLGQYF. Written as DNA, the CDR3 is TGTGCCAGCAGTCCCCGGGTCCTCGGGCAGTACTTC.

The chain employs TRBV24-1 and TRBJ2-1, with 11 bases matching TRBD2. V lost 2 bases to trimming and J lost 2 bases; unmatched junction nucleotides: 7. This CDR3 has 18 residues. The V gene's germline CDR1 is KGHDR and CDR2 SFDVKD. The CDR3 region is CATSDSVAGGGAYNEQFF. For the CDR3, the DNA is TGTGCCACCAGTGATTCGGTAGCGGGGGGGGGAGCCTACAATGAGCAGTTCTTC.

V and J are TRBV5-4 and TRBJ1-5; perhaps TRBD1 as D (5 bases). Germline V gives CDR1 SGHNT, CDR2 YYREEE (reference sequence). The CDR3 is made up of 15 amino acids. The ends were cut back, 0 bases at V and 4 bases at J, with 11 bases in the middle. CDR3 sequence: CASSLGGLANQPQHF. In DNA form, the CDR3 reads TGTGCCAGCAGCTTGGGGGGACTGGCAAATCAGCCCCAGCATTTT.

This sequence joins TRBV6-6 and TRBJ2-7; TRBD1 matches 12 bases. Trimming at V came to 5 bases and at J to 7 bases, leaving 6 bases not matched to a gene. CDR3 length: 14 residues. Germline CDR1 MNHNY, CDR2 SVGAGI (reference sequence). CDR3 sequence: CASSGGQGAREQYF. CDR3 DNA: TGTGCCAGCAGTGGGGGACAGGGGGCGCGTGAGCAGTACTTC.

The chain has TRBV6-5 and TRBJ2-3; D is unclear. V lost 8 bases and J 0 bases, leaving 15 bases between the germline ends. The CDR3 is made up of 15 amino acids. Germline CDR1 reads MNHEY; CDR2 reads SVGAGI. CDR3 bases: TGTGCCAGCTCTTCAGCGTACCCCAGCACAGATACGCAGTATTTT. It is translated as CASSSAYPSTDTQYF.

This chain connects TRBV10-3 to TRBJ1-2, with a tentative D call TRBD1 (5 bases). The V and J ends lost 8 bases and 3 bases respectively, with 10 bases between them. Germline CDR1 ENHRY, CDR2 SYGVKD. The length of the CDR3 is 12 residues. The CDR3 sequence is CAIRRGDYGYTF. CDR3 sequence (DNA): TGTGCCATCCGCCGGGGGGACTATGGCTACACCTTC.

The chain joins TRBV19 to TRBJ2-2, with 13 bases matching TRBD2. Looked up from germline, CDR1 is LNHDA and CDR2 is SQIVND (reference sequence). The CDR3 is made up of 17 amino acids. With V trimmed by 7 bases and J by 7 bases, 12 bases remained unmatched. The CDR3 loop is CASTGTSGTRWDGELFF. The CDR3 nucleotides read TGTGCCAGTACCGGGACTAGCGGGACTCGGTGGGACGGGGAGCTGTTTTTT.

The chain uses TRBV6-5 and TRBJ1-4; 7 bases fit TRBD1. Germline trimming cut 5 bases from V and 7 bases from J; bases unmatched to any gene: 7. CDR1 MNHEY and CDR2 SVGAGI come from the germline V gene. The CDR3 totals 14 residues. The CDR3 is CASSPGGGGEKLFF. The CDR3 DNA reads TGTGCCAGCAGTCCAGGGGGAGGCGGTGAAAAACTGTTTTTT.

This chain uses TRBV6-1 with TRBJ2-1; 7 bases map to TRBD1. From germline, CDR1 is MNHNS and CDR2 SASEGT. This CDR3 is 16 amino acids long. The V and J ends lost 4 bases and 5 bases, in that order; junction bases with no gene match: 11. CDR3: CASSGAKTGSNNEQFF. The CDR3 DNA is TGTGCCAGCAGTGGAGCTAAGACAGGGTCAAACAATGAGCAGTTCTTC.

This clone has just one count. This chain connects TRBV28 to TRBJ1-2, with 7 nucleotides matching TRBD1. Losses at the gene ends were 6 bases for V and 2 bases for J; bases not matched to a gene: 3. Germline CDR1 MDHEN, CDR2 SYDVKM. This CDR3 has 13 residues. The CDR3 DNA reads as TGTGCCAGCAGCCCAGGGGGAAACTATGGCTACACCTTC. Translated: CASSPGGNYGYTF.

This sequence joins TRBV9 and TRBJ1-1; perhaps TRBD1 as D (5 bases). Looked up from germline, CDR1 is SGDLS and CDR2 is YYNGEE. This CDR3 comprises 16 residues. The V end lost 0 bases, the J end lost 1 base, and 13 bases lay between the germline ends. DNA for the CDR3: TGTGCCAGCAGCGTAGCACCTAGGGGAGGGAACACTGAAGCTTTCTTT. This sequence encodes CASSVAPRGGNTEAFF.